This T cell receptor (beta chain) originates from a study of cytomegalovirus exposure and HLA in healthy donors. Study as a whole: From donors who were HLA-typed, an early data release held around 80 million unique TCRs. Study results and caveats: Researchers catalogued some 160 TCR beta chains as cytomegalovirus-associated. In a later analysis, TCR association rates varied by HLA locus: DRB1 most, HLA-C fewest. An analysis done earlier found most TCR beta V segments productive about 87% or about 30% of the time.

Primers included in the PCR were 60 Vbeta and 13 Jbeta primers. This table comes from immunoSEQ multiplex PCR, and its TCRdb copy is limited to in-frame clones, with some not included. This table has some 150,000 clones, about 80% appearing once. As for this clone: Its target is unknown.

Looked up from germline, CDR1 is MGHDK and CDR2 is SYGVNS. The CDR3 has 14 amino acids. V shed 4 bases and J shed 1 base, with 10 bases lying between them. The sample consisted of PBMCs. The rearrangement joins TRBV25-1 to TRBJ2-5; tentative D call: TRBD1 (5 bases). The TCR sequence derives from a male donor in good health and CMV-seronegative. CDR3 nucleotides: TGTGCCAGCAGTGTACCAGGGATCCAAGAGACCCAGTACTTC. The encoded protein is CASSVPGIQETQYF. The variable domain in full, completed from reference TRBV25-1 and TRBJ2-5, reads EADIYQTPRYLVIGTGKKITLECSQTMGHDKMYWYQQDPGMELHLIHYSYGVNSTEKGDLSSESTVSRIRTEHFPLTLESARPSHTSQYLCASSVPGIQETQYFGPGTRLLVL.